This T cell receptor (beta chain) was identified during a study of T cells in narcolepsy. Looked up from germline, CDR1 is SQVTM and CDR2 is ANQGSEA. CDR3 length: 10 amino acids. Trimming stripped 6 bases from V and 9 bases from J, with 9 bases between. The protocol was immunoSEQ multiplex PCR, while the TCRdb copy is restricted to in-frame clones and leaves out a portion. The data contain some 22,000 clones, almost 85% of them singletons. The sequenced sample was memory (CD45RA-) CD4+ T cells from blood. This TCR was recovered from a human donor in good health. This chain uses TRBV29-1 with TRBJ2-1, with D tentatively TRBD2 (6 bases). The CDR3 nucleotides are TGCAGCGTCAGGGAGGCTGAGCAGTTCTTC. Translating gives CSVREAEQFF.